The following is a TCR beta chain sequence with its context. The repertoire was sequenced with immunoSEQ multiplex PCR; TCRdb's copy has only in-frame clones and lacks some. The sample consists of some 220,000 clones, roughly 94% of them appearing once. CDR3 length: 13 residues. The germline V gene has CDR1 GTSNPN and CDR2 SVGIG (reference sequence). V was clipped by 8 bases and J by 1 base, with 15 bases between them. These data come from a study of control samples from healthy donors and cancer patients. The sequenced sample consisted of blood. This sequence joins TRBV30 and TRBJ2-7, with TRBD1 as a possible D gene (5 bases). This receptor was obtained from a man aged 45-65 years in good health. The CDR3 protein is CAIASGQSYEQYF. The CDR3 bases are TGTGCCATCGCATCAGGGCAATCCTACGAGCAGTACTTC.